This T cell receptor (beta chain) appears in the sequencing data of a study of cytomegalovirus exposure and HLA in healthy donors. Vbeta (60) and Jbeta (13) primers were used in the PCR. The repertoire was sequenced with immunoSEQ multiplex PCR; TCRdb's copy has only in-frame clones and lacks some. The sample has 150,000 to 200,000 clones, 84% seen once. The sequencing input was PBMCs. The sequence was obtained from a man aged 18 to 29 in good health and CMV-seronegative.

CDR3 residues: CASSETQVNTEAFF. DNA of the CDR3: TGCGCCAGCAGTGAGACACAGGTGAACACTGAAGCTTTCTTT. The gene calls are TRBV10-2 and TRBJ1-1, with D maybe TRBD1 (5 bases). CDR1 is WSHSY and CDR2 is SAAADI in the germline V gene. Between the trimmed V and J ends, which lost 2 bases and 0 bases, there was a span of 7 bases. The CDR3 loop spans 14 amino acids.